This T cell receptor beta chain emerged from a study of T cells in women clearing cervical HPV infection. V lost 3 bases to trimming and J lost 0 bases, with 9 bases between them. The CDR3 contains 14 residues. Germline V gives CDR1 DFQATT, CDR2 SNEGSKA (reference sequence). Some clones are missing from TCRdb's copy, which holds only in-frame ones; the method was immunoSEQ multiplex PCR. This listing includes about 20,000 clones. Worth noting for this clone: With the read ending 3 residues before the CDR3 end, the germline J gene is used to fill in that end.

This TCR was sampled from a woman between 18 and 70 years old with a cervical HPV16 infection that either progressed to CIN3+ or cleared (not recorded which). Material: blood buffy coat. This chain links TRBV20-1 with TRBJ2-1; D might be TRBD2 (6 bases). The CDR3 bases that were read are TGCAGTGCTAGGGGGGGTAGCTCCTACAATGAG. This encodes CSARGGSSYNE. The full CDR3 is CSARGGSSYNEQFF.